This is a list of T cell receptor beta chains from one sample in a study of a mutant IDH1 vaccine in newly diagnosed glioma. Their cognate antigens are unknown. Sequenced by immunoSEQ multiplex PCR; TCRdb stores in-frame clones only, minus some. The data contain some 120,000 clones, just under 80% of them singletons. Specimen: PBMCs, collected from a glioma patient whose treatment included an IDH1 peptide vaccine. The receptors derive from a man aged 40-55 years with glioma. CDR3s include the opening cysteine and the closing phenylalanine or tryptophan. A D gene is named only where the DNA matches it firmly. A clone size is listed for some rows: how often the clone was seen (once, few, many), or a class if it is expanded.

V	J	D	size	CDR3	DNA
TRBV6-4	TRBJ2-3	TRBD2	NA	CASSPTSGGPVDTQYF	TGTGCCAGCAGTCCGACTAGCGGGGGCCCCGTAGATACGCAGTATTTT
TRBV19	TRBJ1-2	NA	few	CASLGRQPGYTF	TGTGCCAGTCTCGGGCGCCAACCGGGCTACACCTTC
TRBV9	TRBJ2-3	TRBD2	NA	CASSVTSGGPLTDTQYF	TGTGCCAGCAGCGTAACTAGCGGGGGGCCTCTTACAGATACGCAGTATTTT
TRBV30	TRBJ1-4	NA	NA	CACALRRQTNEKLFF	TGTGCCTGCGCGTTAAGGAGGCAGACTAATGAAAAACTGTTTTTT
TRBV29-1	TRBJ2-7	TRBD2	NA	CSVRGPSGSYEQYF	TGCAGCGTCCGAGGGCCTAGCGGGAGCTACGAGCAGTACTTC
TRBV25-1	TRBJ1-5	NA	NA	CASRQGPNQPQHF	TGTGCCAGCAGACAAGGACCCAATCAGCCCCAGCATTTT
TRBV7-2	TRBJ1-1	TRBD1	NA	CASSKRVRTGGNTEAFF	TGTGCCAGCAGCAAACGGGTCCGAACAGGGGGGAACACTGAAGCTTTCTTT
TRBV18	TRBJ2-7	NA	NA	CASSPRSGAYEQYF	TGTGCCAGCTCACCAAGGTCTGGGGCCTACGAGCAGTACTTC
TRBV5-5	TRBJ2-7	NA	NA	CASSLQRTARWDEQYF	TGTGCCAGCAGCTTACAAAGGACAGCACGTTGGGACGAGCAGTACTTC
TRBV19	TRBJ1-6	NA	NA	CASSIGQLSNSPLHF	TGTGCCAGTAGTATCGGACAGTTGTCGAATTCACCCCTCCACTTT
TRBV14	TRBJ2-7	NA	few	CASSLEGGAGGDEQYF	TGTGCCAGCAGCCTAGAGGGTGGGGCAGGAGGCGACGAGCAGTACTTC
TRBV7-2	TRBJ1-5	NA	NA	CASSMDSPLGQPQHF	TGTGCCAGCAGCATGGACAGCCCATTGGGCCAGCCCCAGCATTTT
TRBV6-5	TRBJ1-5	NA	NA	CASSYGQLDQPQHF	TGTGCCAGCAGTTACGGGCAGCTTGATCAGCCCCAGCATTTT
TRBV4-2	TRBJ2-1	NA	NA	CASSQEVTREQFF	TGTGCCAGCAGCCAAGAGGTGACGCGCGAGCAGTTCTTC
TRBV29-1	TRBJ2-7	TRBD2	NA	CSVPRTSGEGEQYF	TGCAGCGTTCCCCGGACTAGCGGGGAGGGTGAGCAGTACTTC
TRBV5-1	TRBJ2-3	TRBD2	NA	CASSFGLAGGEADTQYF	TGCGCCAGCAGCTTCGGACTAGCGGGAGGTGAGGCAGATACGCAGTATTTT
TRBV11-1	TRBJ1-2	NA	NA	CASSDPGHTNYGYTF	TGTGCCAGCAGCGATCCGGGACATACTAACTATGGCTACACCTTC
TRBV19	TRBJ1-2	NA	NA	CASSISRFYGYTF	TGTGCCAGTAGTATATCGAGGTTCTATGGCTACACCTTC
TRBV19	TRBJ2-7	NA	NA	CASSRVGVQSSYEQYF	TGTGCCAGTAGTAGAGTGGGGGTCCAGAGCTCCTACGAGCAGTACTTC
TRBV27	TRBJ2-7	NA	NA	CASSLVYQGEQYF	TGTGCCAGCAGTTTAGTCTATCAAGGGGAGCAGTACTTC
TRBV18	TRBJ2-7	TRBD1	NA	CASSPRRAQGTYEQYF	TGTGCCAGCTCACCACGTAGGGCACAGGGGACCTACGAGCAGTACTTC
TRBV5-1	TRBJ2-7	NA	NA	CASSYKGFYSYEQYF	TGCGCCAGCAGCTATAAAGGGTTTTACTCCTACGAGCAGTACTTC
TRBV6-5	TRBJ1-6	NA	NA	CASSPTNYQNSPLHF	TGTGCCAGCAGCCCCACCAACTACCAAAATTCACCCCTCCACTTT
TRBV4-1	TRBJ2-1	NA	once	CASSQHISGGASYNEQFF	TGCGCCAGCAGCCAACACATTTCCGGGGGCGCTTCCTACAATGAGCAGTTCTTC
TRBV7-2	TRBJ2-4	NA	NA	CASSLGGSKNIQYF	TGTGCCAGCAGCTTGGGAGGTAGCAAAAACATTCAGTACTTC
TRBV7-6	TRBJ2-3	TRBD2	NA	CASSLMGGTDTQYF	TGTGCCAGCAGCTTAATGGGGGGGACAGATACGCAGTATTTT
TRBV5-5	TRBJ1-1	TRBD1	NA	CASSPNRGVNTEAFF	TGTGCCAGCAGCCCTAACAGGGGCGTGAACACTGAAGCTTTCTTT
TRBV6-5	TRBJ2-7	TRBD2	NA	CASSLSAGGAYEQYF	TGTGCCAGCAGTCTGTCCGCGGGAGGGGCCTACGAGCAGTACTTC
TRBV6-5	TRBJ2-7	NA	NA	CASREDWTYEQYF	TGTGCCAGCAGGGAAGATTGGACATACGAGCAGTACTTC